This T cell receptor beta chain was sequenced for a study of blood T cell repertoires in COVID-19. Overall study context: From T cells, B-cell-depleted T cells, or PBMCs came the material, which was cDNA or gDNA.

TCRdb's table, derived via immunoSEQ multiplex PCR, lists solely in-frame clones and lacks some. The sample shows about 330,000 clones, roughly 90% of them seen only once. Per germline, CDR1 LNHDA and CDR2 SQIVND (reference sequence). This CDR3 is built from 14 residues. V shed 6 bases and J 2 bases; nucleotides not matched to a gene: 6. In assigning cohorts, the study relied on participant-reported clinical history. The TCR comes from a woman aged 30 to 39 who had recovered from COVID-19. This rearrangement joins TRBV19 to TRBJ2-5; 7 bases line up with TRBD1. The sequenced sample was PBMCs or T cells enriched from blood (not recorded which). The CDR3 is CASRGTASQETQYF. CDR3 nucleotides: TGTGCCAGTAGGGGGACAGCATCTCAAGAGACCCAGTACTTC.